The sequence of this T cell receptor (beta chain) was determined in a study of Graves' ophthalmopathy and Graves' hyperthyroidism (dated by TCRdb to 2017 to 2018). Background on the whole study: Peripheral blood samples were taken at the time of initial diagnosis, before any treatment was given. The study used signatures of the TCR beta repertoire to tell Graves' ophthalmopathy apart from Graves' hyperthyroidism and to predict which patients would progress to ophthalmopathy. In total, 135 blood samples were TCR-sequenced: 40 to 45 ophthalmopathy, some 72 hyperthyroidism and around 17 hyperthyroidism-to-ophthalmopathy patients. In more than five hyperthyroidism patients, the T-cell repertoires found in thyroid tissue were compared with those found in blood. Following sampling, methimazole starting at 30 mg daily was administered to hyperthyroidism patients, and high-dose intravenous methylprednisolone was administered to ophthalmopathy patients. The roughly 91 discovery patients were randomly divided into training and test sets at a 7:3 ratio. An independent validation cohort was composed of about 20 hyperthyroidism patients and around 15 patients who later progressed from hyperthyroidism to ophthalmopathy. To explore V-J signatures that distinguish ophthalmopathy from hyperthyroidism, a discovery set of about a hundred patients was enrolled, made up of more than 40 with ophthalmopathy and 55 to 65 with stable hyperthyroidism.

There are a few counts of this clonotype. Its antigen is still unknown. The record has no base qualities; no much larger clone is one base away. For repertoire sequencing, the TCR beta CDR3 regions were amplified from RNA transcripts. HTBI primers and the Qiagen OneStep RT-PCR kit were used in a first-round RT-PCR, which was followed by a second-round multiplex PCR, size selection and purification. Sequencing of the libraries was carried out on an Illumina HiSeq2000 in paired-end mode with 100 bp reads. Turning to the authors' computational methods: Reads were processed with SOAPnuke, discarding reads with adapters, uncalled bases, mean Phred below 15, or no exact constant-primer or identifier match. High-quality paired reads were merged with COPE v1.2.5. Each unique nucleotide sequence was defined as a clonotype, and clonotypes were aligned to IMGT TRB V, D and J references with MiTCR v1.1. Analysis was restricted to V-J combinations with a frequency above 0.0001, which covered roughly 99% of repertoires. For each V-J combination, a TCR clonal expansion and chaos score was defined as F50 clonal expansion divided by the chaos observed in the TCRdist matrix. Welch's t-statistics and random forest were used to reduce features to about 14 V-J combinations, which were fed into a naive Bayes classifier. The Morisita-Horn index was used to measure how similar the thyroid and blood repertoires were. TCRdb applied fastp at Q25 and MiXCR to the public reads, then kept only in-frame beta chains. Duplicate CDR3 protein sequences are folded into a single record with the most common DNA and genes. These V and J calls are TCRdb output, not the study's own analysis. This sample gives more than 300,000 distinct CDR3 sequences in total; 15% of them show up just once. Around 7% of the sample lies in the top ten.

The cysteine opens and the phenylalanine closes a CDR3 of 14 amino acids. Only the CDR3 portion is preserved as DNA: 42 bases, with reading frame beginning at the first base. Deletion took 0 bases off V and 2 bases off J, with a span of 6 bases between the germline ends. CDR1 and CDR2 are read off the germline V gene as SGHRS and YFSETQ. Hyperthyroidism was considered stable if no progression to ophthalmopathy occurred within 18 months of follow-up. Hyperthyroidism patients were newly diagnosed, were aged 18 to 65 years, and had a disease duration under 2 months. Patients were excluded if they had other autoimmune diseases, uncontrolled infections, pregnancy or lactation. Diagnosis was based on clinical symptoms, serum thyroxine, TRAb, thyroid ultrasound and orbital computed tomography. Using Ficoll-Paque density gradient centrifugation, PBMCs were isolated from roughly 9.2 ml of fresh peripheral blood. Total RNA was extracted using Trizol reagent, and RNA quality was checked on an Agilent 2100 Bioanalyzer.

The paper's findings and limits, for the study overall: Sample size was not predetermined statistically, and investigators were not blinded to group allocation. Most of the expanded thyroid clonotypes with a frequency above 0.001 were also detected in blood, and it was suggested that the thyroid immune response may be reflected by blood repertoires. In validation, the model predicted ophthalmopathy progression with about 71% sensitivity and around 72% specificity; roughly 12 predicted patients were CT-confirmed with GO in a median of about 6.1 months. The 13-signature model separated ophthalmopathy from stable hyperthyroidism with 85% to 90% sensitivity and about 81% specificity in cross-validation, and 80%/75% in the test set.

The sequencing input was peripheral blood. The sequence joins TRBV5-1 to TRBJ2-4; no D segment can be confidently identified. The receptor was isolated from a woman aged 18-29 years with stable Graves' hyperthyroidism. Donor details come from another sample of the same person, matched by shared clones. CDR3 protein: CASSLERTKNIQYF. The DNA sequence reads TGCGCCAGCAGCTTGGAGCGAACCAAAAACATTCAGTACTTC. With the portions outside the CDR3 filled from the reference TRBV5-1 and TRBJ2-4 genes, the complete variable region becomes KAGVTQTPRYLIKTRGQQVTLSCSPISGHRSVSWYQQTPGQGLQFLFEYFSETQRNKGNFPGRFSGRQFSNSRSEMNVSTLELGDSALYLCASSLERTKNIQYFGAGTRLSVL.